The T cell receptor (beta chain) under discussion was sequenced for a study of blood T cells in healthy people across ages. The authors ran a second PCR of about 6 to 11 cycles using a sample-barcoded 5' primer and a J-beta primer mix. A single record per CDR3 protein comes from TCRdb applying MiXCR to the 5' RACE reads. The sample holds around 800,000 distinct CDR3 sequences, roughly 25% seen once. The germline CDR1 and CDR2 sequences are LNHNV and YYDKDF (reference sequence). There are 14 residues in the CDR3. This clonotype showed up just a few times. The same sample was also used in a study of T cells of mothers and their children. That work adds: Per 15 ul, 1.5 ug of RNA was used, with all extracted RNA going into cDNA synthesis.

The TCR was taken from a boy aged 5-17 years in good health. Source material: blood. The chain carries TRBV15 and TRBJ2-5; possible D gene TRBD2, 6 bases. The end of the DNA is better explained by TRBJ2-7, so the J call may be wrong. CDR3 loop: CATSLTGGVYEQYF. The CDR3 DNA is TGTGCCACCAGCCTAACCGGGGGAGTATACGAGCAGTACTTC.